This TCR beta chain was documented in a study of blood T cell repertoires in COVID-19. Study at large: The United States, Italy and Spain supplied acute and convalescent COVID-19 samples.

Profiled with immunoSEQ multiplex PCR; TCRdb holds only in-frame clones, not every one. The table has about 74,000 clones, over 85% seen once. V gave up 3 bases and J gave up 6 bases; unmatched junction bases: 8. This CDR3 is 15 amino acids long. Germline V gene lookup returns CDR1 LNHDA and CDR2 SQIVND (reference sequence). The chain couples TRBV19 to TRBJ1-2; 9 nucleotides line up with TRBD1. Sequencing input: peripheral blood. The TCR originated in a man aged 45-65 years with acute or convalescent COVID-19. The CDR3 sequence: CASSMHRGREDGYTF. The CDR3 DNA is TGTGCCAGTAGTATGCACAGGGGGCGAGAGGATGGCTACACCTTC.